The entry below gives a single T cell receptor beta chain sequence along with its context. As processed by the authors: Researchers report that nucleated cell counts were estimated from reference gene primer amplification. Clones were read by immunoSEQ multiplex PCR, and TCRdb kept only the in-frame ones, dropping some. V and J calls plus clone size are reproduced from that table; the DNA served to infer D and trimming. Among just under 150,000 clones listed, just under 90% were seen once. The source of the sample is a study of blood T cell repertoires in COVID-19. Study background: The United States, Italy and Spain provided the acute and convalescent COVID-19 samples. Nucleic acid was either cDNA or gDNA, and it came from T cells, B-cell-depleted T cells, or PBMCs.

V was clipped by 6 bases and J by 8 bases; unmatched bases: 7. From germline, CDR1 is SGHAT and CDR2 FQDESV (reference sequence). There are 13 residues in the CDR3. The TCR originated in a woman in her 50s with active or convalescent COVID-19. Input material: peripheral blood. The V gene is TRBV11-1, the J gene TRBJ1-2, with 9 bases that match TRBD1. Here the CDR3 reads CASSLDRGGGYTF. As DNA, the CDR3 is TGTGCCAGCAGTTTGGACAGGGGAGGAGGCTACACCTTC. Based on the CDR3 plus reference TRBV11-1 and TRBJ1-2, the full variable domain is EAEVAQSPRYKITEKSQAVAFWCDPISGHATLYWYRQILGQGPELLVQFQDESVVDDSQLPKDRFSAERLKGVDSTLKIQPAELGDSAMYLCASSLDRGGGYTFGSGTRLTVV.